The 5 T cell receptor beta chains below all came from one sample that was sequenced in a study of breast tumors, draining lymph nodes, adjacent tissues. Axillary draining lymph nodes of breast cancer patients supplied the node samples. TCRdb fed the multiplex PCR reads into MiXCR, producing one record per CDR3 protein. Of under 250,000 distinct CDR3 sequences listed, around 32% are singletons. Sequencing was carried out using axillary lymph node tissue. The source is a female donor with breast cancer. Some clones in this sample may be carry-over from other donors' samples.

On this clonotype itself: A much larger clone differs from this one at a single base, so this may be a read error. The chain is built from TRBV9 and TRBJ2-1, with D possibly TRBD1 on 5 matching bases. From germline, CDR1 is SGDLS and CDR2 YYNGEE. The CDR3 contains 14 residues. The ends were cut back, 4 bases at V and 12 bases at J, with 20 bases in the middle. The CDR3 sequence: CASSPVDTRAWQFF. DNA of the CDR3: TGTGCCAGCAGCCCCGTGGACACCCGGGCCTGGCAGTTCTTC.

In its sample, this clonotype was seen a few times. V gene TRBV28 combines with J gene TRBJ2-7; D is undetermined. Germline V gives CDR1 MDHEN, CDR2 SYDVKM. This CDR3 is 13 amino acids long. Trimming left V 5 bases short and J 1 base short, with 9 bases between. The CDR3 bases are TGTGCCAGCAGTGCCGTCCCTTCCTACGAGCAGTACTTC. It yields the protein CASSAVPSYEQYF. The variable domain in full, completed from reference TRBV28 and TRBJ2-7, reads DVKVTQSSRYLVKRTGEKVFLECVQDMDHENMFWYRQDPGLGLRLIYFSYDVKMKEKGDIPEGYSVSREKKERFSLILESASTNQTSMYLCASSAVPSYEQYFGPGTRLTVT.

This clonotype was found many times. The chain has TRBV4-1 and TRBJ1-2; TRBD1 might be the D (5 bases). Germline V lookup: CDR1 MGHRA, CDR2 YSYEKL. The CDR3 runs to 15 residues. V was trimmed by 0 bases and J by 7 bases, leaving 15 bases between them. The CDR3 here is CASSQDPSRGFGYTF. CDR3 in DNA: TGCGCCAGCAGCCAAGATCCGAGTCGGGGGTTTGGCTACACCTTC.

This clonotype was observed at least ten times. V usage is TRBV30 and J usage is TRBJ1-2; D call uncertain. The CDR3 covers 13 residues. V shed 3 bases and J shed 4 bases, with 12 bases lying between them. From germline, CDR1 is GTSNPN and CDR2 SVGIG (reference sequence). The chain's CDR3 is CAWRGQPTYGYTF. CDR3 DNA: TGTGCCTGGAGGGGTCAGCCCACCTATGGCTACACCTTC.

This clonotype was observed many times. The chain combines TRBV7-2 with TRBJ2-7; D not certain. CDR1 is SGHTA and CDR2 is FQGNSA in the germline V gene. Trimming left V 3 bases short and J 3 bases short, with 6 bases between. This CDR3 has 12 amino acids. CDR3 bases: TGTGCCAGCAGCTTCTCTAGCTACGAGCAGTACTTC. Protein sequence: CASSFSSYEQYF.